This T cell receptor (beta chain) was captured in a study of PD-1 blockade in classical Hodgkin lymphoma. Study-level results: Why the repertoires differ is still unclear, perhaps disease activity or prior therapy. Before treatment, TCR diversity in newly diagnosed patients was reportedly lower than in healthy donors.

TCRdb's copy holds only in-frame clones and misses some; the assay was immunoSEQ multiplex PCR. This table holds approximately 35,000 clones, 85% to 95% found once. This clone came up once. Its matching antigen is unknown. Documented time point: newly diagnosed, previously untreated cHL patient sample. Investigators turned to newly diagnosed, untreated classical Hodgkin lymphoma PBMCs for comparison. This CDR3 spans 15 amino acids. Germline V CDR1 and CDR2: MNHEY, SVGAGI. Trimming at V came to 4 bases and at J to 8 bases, leaving 7 bases not matched to a gene. Input material: peripheral blood mononuclear cells (PBMCs). This receptor was taken from a human donor with classical Hodgkin lymphoma. V usage is TRBV6-5 and J usage is TRBJ1-4; TRBD1 matches at 10 bases. CDR3 coding DNA: TGTGCCAGCAGTTCCCCCGGGACAGGGGCGGAAAAACTGTTTTTT. As protein: CASSSPGTGAEKLFF.